This T cell receptor beta chain is drawn from a study of blood T cell repertoires in COVID-19. The overall study: Spain, Italy and the United States supplied samples that represented acute and convalescent COVID-19. Sample material is recorded as cDNA or gDNA derived from T cells, B-cell-depleted T cells, or PBMCs.

Authors' methods: Nucleated cell number was recorded as an estimate derived from reference gene primer amplification. The assay was immunoSEQ multiplex PCR, and TCRdb's table has in-frame clones only and misses some. Clonal size and the V and J genes are those of that table, whereas D and trimming came from the DNA. The sample records roughly 220,000 clones, 70% to 90% being singletons. With 0 bases removed from V and 2 bases from J, the gap between germline ends came to 7 bases. This CDR3 spans 14 amino acids. Germline values: CDR1 MNHEY, CDR2 SVGAGI. This clonotype was sampled from a man older than 75 with acute or convalescent COVID-19. The sample consisted of peripheral blood. The rearrangement links TRBV6-5 to TRBJ1-1; no reliable D call. CDR3 coding DNA: TGTGCCAGCAGTTACTCGGAGATTAACACTGAAGCTTTCTTT. As protein: CASSYSEINTEAFF.